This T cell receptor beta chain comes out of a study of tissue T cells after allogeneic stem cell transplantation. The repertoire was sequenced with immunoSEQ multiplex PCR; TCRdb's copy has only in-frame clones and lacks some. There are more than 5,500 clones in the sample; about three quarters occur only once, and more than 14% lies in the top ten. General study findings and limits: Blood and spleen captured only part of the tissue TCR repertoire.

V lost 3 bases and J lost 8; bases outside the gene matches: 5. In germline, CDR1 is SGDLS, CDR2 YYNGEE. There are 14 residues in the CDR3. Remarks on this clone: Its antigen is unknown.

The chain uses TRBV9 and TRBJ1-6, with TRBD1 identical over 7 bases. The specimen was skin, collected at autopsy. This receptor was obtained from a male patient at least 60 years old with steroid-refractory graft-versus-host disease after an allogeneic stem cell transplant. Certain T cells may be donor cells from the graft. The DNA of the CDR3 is TGTGCCAGCAGCGCCGGGACAGCCTATTCACCCCTCCACTTT. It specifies CASSAGTAYSPLHF.